This T cell receptor (beta chain) was observed in a study of early T cells in non-severe SARS-CoV-2 infection. For the study at large: It was bulk RNA from unsorted whole blood that was sequenced, and the chains were unpaired.

The germline V and J ends were trimmed by 0 bases and 5 bases, with 8 bases remaining between them. Per germline, CDR1 WNHNN and CDR2 SYGVQD (reference sequence). CDR3 length equals 14 residues. General study results and limits: VDJdb matching, biased toward anti-spike CD8 responses, missed private and CD4 specificities.

This clonotype showed up just a few times. Its antigen remains unknown. The TCR library protocol was used to attach unique molecular identifiers. These identifiers were attached to individual cDNA molecules. TCRdb processed the 5' RACE reads anew with MiXCR; each CDR3 protein has one entry. The sample contains around 50,000 distinct CDR3 sequences, roughly 4.5% of which appear only once. Input material: whole blood. This sequence joins TRBV10-1 and TRBJ2-4; no clear D. This receptor was taken from an adult who was a healthcare worker with PCR-confirmed SARS-CoV-2 infection or an uninfected control (not recorded which). The CDR3 DNA is TGCGCCAGCAGTGAGTCGATCCCAGAAAACATTCAGTACTTC. Protein product: CASSESIPENIQYF.